This TCR beta chain was found in a study of blood T cell repertoires in COVID-19. Whole-study context: Sources were T cells, B-cell-depleted T cells, or PBMCs; the material itself was cDNA or gDNA.

TCRdb's copy holds only in-frame clones and misses some; the assay was immunoSEQ multiplex PCR. This sample has about 260,000 clones, with 88% found just once. Germline assignment: CDR1 MNHEY and CDR2 SVGEGT. Trimming took off 2 bases at V and 4 bases at J, with 11 bases between the two ends. The CDR3 has 14 amino acids. This chain connects TRBV6-2 or TRBV6-3 to TRBJ2-5; D is possibly TRBD1 (6 bases). Sequences were obtained from PBMCs or T cells enriched from blood (not recorded which). The sequence derives from a woman between 45 and 60 years old who had recovered from COVID-19. The CDR3 is CASSYADRLETQYF. DNA for the CDR3: TGTGCCAGCAGTTACGCGGACAGATTAGAGACCCAGTACTTC.